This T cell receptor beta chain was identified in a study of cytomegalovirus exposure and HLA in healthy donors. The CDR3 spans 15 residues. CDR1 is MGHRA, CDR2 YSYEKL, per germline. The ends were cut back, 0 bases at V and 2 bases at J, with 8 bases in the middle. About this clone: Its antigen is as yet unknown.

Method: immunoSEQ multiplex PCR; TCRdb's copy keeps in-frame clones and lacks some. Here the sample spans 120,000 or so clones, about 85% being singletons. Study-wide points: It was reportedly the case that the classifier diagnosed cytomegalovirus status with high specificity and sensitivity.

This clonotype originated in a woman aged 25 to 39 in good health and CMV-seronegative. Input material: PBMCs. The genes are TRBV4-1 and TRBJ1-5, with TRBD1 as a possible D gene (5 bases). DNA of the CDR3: TGCGCCAGCAGCCAAGACAGGGATGGCAATCAGCCCCAGCATTTT. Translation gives CASSQDRDGNQPQHF.